This T cell receptor (beta chain) is drawn from a study of OX40 agonist ivuxolimab in advanced cancers. As for the study in general: Every 2 weeks, patients got intravenous ivuxolimab at one of six dose levels (0.01-10 mg/kg). Cohort: around 86% men, mean age approximately 66, aged about 20 to 90.

The sample holds a few counts of this clone. What it binds is not known. The CDR3 is made up of 15 amino acids. Germline CDR1 SGHAT, CDR2 FQNNGV. V gave up 4 bases and J gave up 2 bases, with 14 bases separating them. The repertoire was sequenced with immunoSEQ multiplex PCR; TCRdb's copy has only in-frame clones and lacks some. The table lists roughly 93,000 clones, around 80% of them singletons. The study's findings and limits: Some of the nonresponding patients also showed low levels of normalized T-cell clonal expansion. Blood T cells, both CD4+ and CD8+, expanded clonally by week 6 at 0.1 to 3.0 mg/kg.

The rearrangement uses TRBV11-2 and TRBJ1-1; perhaps TRBD1 as D (6 bases). The TCR originated in an adult with an advanced solid tumor such as melanoma, head and neck, liver or kidney cancer. Sequencing was performed on CD4+ or CD8+ T cells sorted from blood, taken in a trial of the OX40 agonist ivuxolimab. The DNA for the CDR3 is TGTGCCAGCAGCTCGTTCAGGGGCCACAACACTGAAGCTTTCTTT. Translation gives CASSSFRGHNTEAFF. Together with reference TRBV11-2 and TRBJ1-1, the CDR3 gives the full variable domain: EAGVAQSPRYKIIEKRQSVAFWCNPISGHATLYWYQQILGQGPKLLIQFQNNGVVDDSQLPKDRFSAERLKGVDSTLKIQPAKLEDSAVYLCASSSFRGHNTEAFFGQGTRLTVV.